A single sample gave rise to the 27 T cell receptor beta chains below, sequenced in a study of T cell responses to AZD1222 COVID-19 vaccine. Clones were sequenced by immunoSEQ multiplex PCR, and TCRdb holds only the in-frame ones, with some missing. The sample includes 70,000 to 85,000 clones, about 84% of them seen just once. This specimen consisted of peripheral blood, obtained on day 0 of AZD1222 vaccination. These receptors came from an adult in good health.

This clone was observed a single time. The chain is built from TRBV6-2 or TRBV6-3 and TRBJ1-5; 9 positions match TRBD1. This CDR3 has 15 amino acids. Trimming at V came to 5 bases and at J to 2 bases, leaving 4 bases not matched to a gene. The germline V gene has CDR1 MNHEY and CDR2 SVGEGT. The CDR3 region has the DNA TGTGCCAGCAGTCCGGACAGGGGCGGCAATCAGCCCCAGCATTTT. Translation gives CASSPDRGGNQPQHF.

This clone was seen once. J is TRBJ2-6 and V is TRBV5-4; a possible D gene is TRBD2 (6 bases). CDR3 length equals 16 residues. Deletions cut 3 bases from V and 3 bases from J, with 13 bases between. Germline assignment: CDR1 SGHNT and CDR2 YYREEE (reference sequence). In nucleotides, the CDR3 is TGTGCCAGCAGCTCCCGGCGGGGACTTGGGGCCAACGTCCTGACTTTC. Translation gives CASSSRRGLGANVLTF.

This clone showed up just a few times. J is TRBJ2-3 and V is TRBV28, with 14 bases that match TRBD2. The length of the CDR3 is 16 residues. The trim removed 6 bases at V and 6 bases at J, leaving 8 bases unmatched. Germline CDR1 is MDHEN and CDR2 is SYDVKM. For the CDR3, the DNA is TGTGCCAGCAGCCAGACTAGCGGGAGGGCCCGTGATACGCAGTATTTT. Its protein is CASSQTSGRARDTQYF.

This chain links TRBV5-4 with TRBJ2-7, with TRBD1 matching 9 bases. CDR1 and CDR2 from the germline V gene are SGHNT and YYREEE (reference sequence). V shed 4 bases, J shed 2 bases, and the junction held 4 bases outside the gene matches. The CDR3 consists of 14 residues. The CDR3 here is CASSITGGAYEQYF. The CDR3 region has the DNA TGTGCCAGCAGCATTACAGGGGGCGCCTACGAGCAGTACTTC. Full variable domain (outside the CDR3, taken from reference TRBV5-4 and TRBJ2-7): ETGVTQSPTHLIKTRGQQVTLRCSSQSGHNTVSWYQQALGQGPQFIFQYYREEENGRGNFPPRFSGLQFPNYSSELNVNALELDDSALYLCASSITGGAYEQYFGPGTRLTVT.

This sequence joins TRBV25-1 and TRBJ2-2; perhaps TRBD1 as D (5 bases). V dropped 3 bases and J dropped 0 bases, with 8 bases sitting between them. This CDR3 has 15 residues. CDR1 and CDR2 from the germline V gene are MGHDK and SYGVNS. In DNA form, the CDR3 reads TGTGCCAGCAGTGACCCCAGGGCGAACACCGGGGAGCTGTTTTTT. This gives the protein CASSDPRANTGELFF.

The chain has TRBV7-9 and TRBJ1-1, with D uncertain. CDR1 and CDR2 (germline): SEHNR, FQNEAQ (reference sequence). The CDR3 loop spans 13 amino acids. Trimming took off 1 base at V and 3 bases at J, with 6 bases between the two ends. The CDR3 DNA is TGTGCCAGCAGCTTAGAGCGGGACACTGAAGCTTTCTTT. Residues: CASSLERDTEAFF.

The rearrangement joins TRBV6-5 to TRBJ2-1; D gene uncertain. Germline values: CDR1 MNHEY, CDR2 SVGAGI. V lost 6 bases and J lost 2, with 14 bases in between. This CDR3 is built from 15 residues. The CDR3 is CASRIGVGPYNEQFF. CDR3 DNA: TGTGCCAGCAGGATAGGAGTTGGTCCCTACAATGAGCAGTTCTTC.

V and J are TRBV5-5 and TRBJ2-1, with D perhaps being TRBD1 or TRBD2 (7 bases each). CDR3 length: 13 amino acids. The germline gives CDR1 SGHKS, CDR2 YYEKEE (reference sequence). The ends were cut back, 4 bases at V and 8 bases at J, with 13 bases in the middle. CDR3 protein: CASSAQGGDEQFF. The CDR3 coding sequence is TGTGCCAGCAGCGCCCAGGGGGGGGATGAGCAGTTCTTC. Complete variable domain (other parts from reference TRBV5-5 and TRBJ2-1): DAGVTQSPTHLIKTRGQQVTLRCSPISGHKSVSWYQQVLGQGPQFIFQYYEKEERGRGNFPDRFSARQFPNYSSELNVNALLLGDSALYLCASSAQGGDEQFFGPGTRLTVL.

This chain links TRBV5-8 with TRBJ1-1, with 7 bases lining up with TRBD1. The germline V gene encodes CDR1 SGHTS and CDR2 YDEGEE. This CDR3 comprises 13 residues. V gave up 4 bases and J gave up 7 bases; unmatched junction bases: 7. CDR3 DNA sequence: TGTGCCAGCAGCCGAGACAGGGTCCTTGAAGCTTTCTTT. As protein: CASSRDRVLEAFF.

This clone was observed once. The chain carries TRBV25-1 and TRBJ1-4, with 8 bases that match TRBD1. The CDR3 is made up of 13 amino acids. Trimming took 10 bases from V and 7 from J; bases not matched to a gene: 8. The germline gives CDR1 MGHDK, CDR2 SYGVNS. CDR3 DNA: TGTGCCACCCGGACAGGGCCTGGTGAAAAACTGTTTTTT. Encoded protein: CATRTGPGEKLFF.

CDR3 amino acids: CASSPPGRGETQYF. In DNA, the CDR3 is TGTGCCAGCAGTCCCCCGGGGAGAGGGGAGACCCAGTACTTC. This chain joins TRBV27 and TRBJ2-5; possible D gene TRBD2, 5 bases. V was trimmed by 5 bases and J by 5 bases, leaving 15 bases between them. The CDR3 covers 14 residues. CDR1 is MNHEY, CDR2 SMNVEV, per germline (reference sequence).

V and J are TRBV10-3 and TRBJ1-2; D not resolved. CDR1 and CDR2 from the germline V gene are ENHRY and SYGVKD. The length of the CDR3 is 13 residues. The V end lost 2 bases, the J end lost 5 bases, and 9 bases lay between the germline ends. This chain's CDR3 is CAISEPAGYGYTF. The CDR3 DNA sequence: TGTGCCATCAGTGAGCCGGCGGGATATGGCTACACCTTC.

This chain uses TRBV4-2 with TRBJ2-7, with D perhaps TRBD2 (6 bases). V was clipped by 3 bases and J by 2 bases, with 17 bases between them. The CDR3 sequence is 16 residues long. Looked up from germline, CDR1 is LGHNA and CDR2 is YNFKEQ. This CDR3 is CASSHFPGTPPYEQYF. The DNA for the CDR3 is TGTGCCAGCAGCCATTTTCCCGGGACTCCCCCCTACGAGCAGTACTTC.

This clone was counted once. The rearrangement uses TRBV7-6 and TRBJ2-7, with 10 positions matching TRBD1. V gave up 5 bases and J gave up 4 bases; unmatched junction bases: 8. CDR3 length: 15 amino acids. Germline V gives CDR1 SGHVS, CDR2 FNYEAQ. CDR3 coding DNA: TGTGCCAGCAGCGAACCGGGACAGGGGTTTTACGAGCAGTACTTC. Amino acids: CASSEPGQGFYEQYF.

This clone was detected a few times. V usage is TRBV29-1 and J usage is TRBJ2-7, with 13 bases that match TRBD2. V was clipped by 1 base and J by 3 bases; unmatched bases: 3. CDR1 and CDR2 (germline): SQVTM, ANQGSEA. The CDR3 is 15 residues long. CDR3 amino acids: CSVEGGTSGDYEQYF. CDR3 nucleotide sequence: TGCAGCGTTGAAGGGGGGACTAGCGGGGACTACGAGCAGTACTTC.

This clone was observed once. This rearrangement joins TRBV14 to TRBJ2-7, with D perhaps matching TRBD2 (5 bases). The V and J ends lost 9 bases and 0 bases respectively, with 18 bases between them. Germline assignment: CDR1 SGHDN and CDR2 FVKESK. The CDR3 contains 15 residues. CDR3 in amino acids: CASSFTRASSYEQYF. The CDR3, as DNA: TGTGCCAGTTCCTTTACTAGGGCGAGCTCCTACGAGCAGTACTTC. Filled out from reference TRBV14 and TRBJ2-7, the complete variable domain reads EAGVTQFPSHSVIEKGQTVTLRCDPISGHDNLYWYRRVMGKEIKFLLHFVKESKQDESGMPNNRFLAERTGGTYSTLKVQPAELEDSGVYFCASSFTRASSYEQYFGPGTRLTVT.

The V and J genes are TRBV2 and TRBJ1-1; TRBD1 might be the D (5 bases). The CDR3 is 14 amino acids. Germline assignment: CDR1 SNHLY and CDR2 FYNNEI. Between the trimmed V and J ends, which lost 5 bases and 6 bases, there was a span of 16 bases. CDR3 protein: CASSYSQEIAEAFF. In DNA form, the CDR3 reads TGTGCCAGCAGTTATTCACAGGAGATCGCTGAAGCTTTCTTT.

V usage is TRBV7-2 and J usage is TRBJ1-4; 7 bases agree with TRBD1. The CDR3 covers 15 residues. J gave up 3 bases and V 4 bases, and 5 bases lay outside the gene matches. Germline V gene data show CDR1 as SGHTA and CDR2 as FQGNSA. The CDR3 spells CASSWGGTANEKLFF. Here the CDR3 DNA reads TGTGCCAGCAGCTGGGGGGGGACAGCTAATGAAAAACTGTTTTTT.

The chain has TRBV5-8 and TRBJ2-7; D is perhaps TRBD1 (5 bases). The CDR3 is 13 amino acids. V shed 1 base and J shed 0 bases, with 5 bases lying between them. Per germline, CDR1 SGHTS and CDR2 YDEGEE. CDR3 in amino acids: CASSLQGSYEQYF. The CDR3 DNA reads as TGTGCCAGCAGCTTGCAGGGCTCCTACGAGCAGTACTTC.

V is TRBV24-1 and J is TRBJ1-2; no clear D. Germline CDR1 and CDR2: KGHDR and SFDVKD. There are 12 residues in the CDR3. Trimming stripped 3 bases from V and 4 bases from J, with 5 bases between. CDR3 sequence (DNA): TGTGCCACCAGTGATAGCTCCTATGGCTACACCTTC. Its translation: CATSDSSYGYTF.

The chain recombines TRBV6-4 with TRBJ2-3; TRBD2 might be the D (6 bases). Trimming left V 4 bases short and J 0 bases short, with 8 bases between. The CDR3 sequence is 14 residues long. Per the germline V gene, CDR1 is MRHNA and CDR2 is SNTAGT. DNA for the CDR3: TGTGCCAGCAGTGCGGCGGGAAGCACAGATACGCAGTATTTT. Translating gives CASSAAGSTDTQYF.

This clone is a singleton in its sample. This chain joins TRBV7-2 and TRBJ2-7, with 8 bases identical to TRBD2. CDR1 is SGHTA, CDR2 FQGNSA, per germline. CDR3 size: 14 residues. V lost 1 base, J lost 3 bases, and 2 bases stayed unmatched. CDR3 protein: CASSLGGTSYEQYF. CDR3 nucleotides: TGTGCCAGCAGCTTAGGGGGGACTAGCTACGAGCAGTACTTC.

In DNA form, the CDR3 reads TGTGCCAGCAGTTACTCGAATGGAGAAGCTGAAAAACTGTTTTTT. Residues: CASSYSNGEAEKLFF. This chain joins TRBV6-5 and TRBJ1-4; D unresolved. Germline assignment: CDR1 MNHEY and CDR2 SVGAGI. The V end lost 0 bases, the J end lost 7 bases, and 12 bases lay between the germline ends. This CDR3 contains 15 residues.

This rearrangement joins TRBV7-9 to TRBJ2-7; TRBD2 aligns across 8 bases. CDR1 and CDR2 from the germline V gene are SEHNR and FQNEAQ (reference sequence). V was clipped by 0 bases and J by 3 bases; unmatched bases: 7. This CDR3 has 16 residues. CDR3 protein: CASSLAKGLGDYEQYF. In nucleotides, the CDR3 is TGTGCCAGCAGCTTAGCGAAGGGACTAGGGGACTACGAGCAGTACTTC.

The chain has TRBV19 and TRBJ2-1; 9 bases are a match to TRBD2. Germline CDR1 is LNHDA and CDR2 is SQIVND (reference sequence). The CDR3 length is 20 residues. J was trimmed by 4 bases and V by 3 bases; bases with no gene match: 19. As DNA, the CDR3 is TGTGCCAGTAGTATGGGCGGGACTAGCTCGGTGTGGGGAAGATACAATGAGCAGTTCTTC. Translation: CASSMGGTSSVWGRYNEQFF. Looking up the rest from reference TRBV19 and TRBJ2-1 gives the full variable domain: DGGITQSPKYLFRKEGQNVTLSCEQNLNHDAMYWYRQDPGQGLRLIYYSQIVNDFQKGDIAEGYSVSREKKESFPLTVTSAQKNPTAFYLCASSMGGTSSVWGRYNEQFFGPGTRLTVL.

The rearrangement joins TRBV2 to TRBJ2-7; a weak D match, TRBD1 (5 bases). Trimming took off 4 bases at V and 2 bases at J, with 12 bases between the two ends. Germline CDR1 SNHLY, CDR2 FYNNEI. This CDR3 has 14 residues. CDR3 coding DNA: TGTGCCAGCAGTGCATCAGGGCCAACCTACGAGCAGTACTTC. The encoded protein is CASSASGPTYEQYF.

The V gene is TRBV9, the J gene TRBJ1-1, with TRBD1 matching 9 bases. J was trimmed by 0 bases and V by 0 bases; bases with no gene match: 9. The CDR3 length is 18 residues. CDR1 is SGDLS, CDR2 YYNGEE, per germline. In DNA form, the CDR3 reads TGTGCCAGCAGCGTAGCCCGGGACAGGGATGATTTGAACACTGAAGCTTTCTTT. Its translation: CASSVARDRDDLNTEAFF.